Listed here is a single T cell receptor beta chain. Its antigen specificity is not known. No clone much larger than this one lies a single base away; base qualities are absent. V is cut by 4 bases and J by 4 bases, and the space between the germline ends is 11 bases. CDR1 and CDR2 (SGHRS, YFSETQ) derive from the germline V gene. Spanning cysteine to phenylalanine, the CDR3 consists of 13 amino acids. Of the read, only the CDR3 DNA is kept; its 39 bases are in frame from base 1. The sample belongs to a study of blood T cell repertoires in COVID-19 (dated by TCRdb to about 2020). Study-level background: The collaborator samples originated in the United States, Italy and Spain and spanned the acute and convalescent phases of COVID-19. The samples were drawn from two sources: the first 160 participants of the ongoing ImmuneRACE study, and 1,254 subjects contributed by 6 global collaborators. Deeply sampled blood TCRbeta repertoires from subjects exposed to, actively infected with, or recovered from COVID-19 were included in the dataset. Nearly every sample came with metadata listing a de-identified subject ID, COVID-19 status, age in years and sex. The prospective study material was composed of cDNA or gDNA derived from T cells, B-cell-depleted T cells, or PBMCs. A freely available public database, intended as a resource for researchers studying the immune response to SARS-CoV-2, is where the repertoires were released. Where available, HLA class I and class II types were obtained from metadata supplied by the sample provider rather than from assay-based typing.

TCRbeta CDR3 regions were amplified from genomic DNA by means of the immunoSEQ Assay, a bias-controlled multiplex PCR. The authors processed their data as follows. Nucleated cell counts per sample were estimated from amplification of reference gene primers within the assay. To quantify the absolute abundance of each unique TCRbeta CDR3 rearrangement, sequence reads were collapsed and filtered. Productive Simpson clonality was computed per sample as the square root of Simpson's diversity index over productive rearrangements. TCRdb took over this immuneACCESS table, retaining in-frame rearrangements with V and J assigned. Such tables are incomplete; in checked studies, under half of the missing clones stem from an unresolved V gene, and the remainder is unexplained. For V, J and clone size, that table is used; D and trimming come from the DNA. The sample includes 340,000 or so clones, with just over 85% observed a single time. In total, the top ten clones hold 4% to 5% of the sample.

In the prospective study, participants were roughly 18 to 95 years old, resided in about two dozen geographic areas of the United States, and were enrolled through a virtual design. Cohort assignment in the prospective study relied on participant-reported clinical history from a screening survey and a study questionnaire. Mobile phlebotomists in the prospective study collected whole blood, serum and a nasopharyngeal or oropharyngeal swab from every participant. Participants in the prospective study had the option to provide additional blood draws and questionnaires over a roughly 2-month period. Prospective study blood samples were shipped either frozen or at room temperature before DNA extraction. The investigation overall reported the following: Clinical and demographic metadata were provided uncurated, with the amount varying by source and participant.

This receptor was identified in a woman in her 40s with acute COVID-19. What was sequenced was PBMCs or T cells enriched from blood (not recorded which). The chain is assembled from TRBV5-1 and TRBJ1-2; possibly the D gene is TRBD1, per 6 matching bases. The DNA reads as follows: TGCGCCAGCAGCCCGGACAGTAGCTATGGCTACACCTTC. Its amino acids are CASSPDSSYGYTF.